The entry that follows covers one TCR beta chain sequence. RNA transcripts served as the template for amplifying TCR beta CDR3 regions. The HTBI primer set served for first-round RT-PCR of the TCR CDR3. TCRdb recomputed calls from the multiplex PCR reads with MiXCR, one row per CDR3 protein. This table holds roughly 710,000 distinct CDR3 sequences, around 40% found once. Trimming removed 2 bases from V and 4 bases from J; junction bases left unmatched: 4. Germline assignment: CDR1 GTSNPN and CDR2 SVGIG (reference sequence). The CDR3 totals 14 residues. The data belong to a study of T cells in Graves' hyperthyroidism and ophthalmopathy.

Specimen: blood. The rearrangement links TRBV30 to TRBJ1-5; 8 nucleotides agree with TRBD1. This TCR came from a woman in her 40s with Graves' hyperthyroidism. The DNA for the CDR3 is TGTGCCTGGAGTCAGAGACAGGGGAATCAGCCCCAGCATTTT. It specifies CAWSQRQGNQPQHF. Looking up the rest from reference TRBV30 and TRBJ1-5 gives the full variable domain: SQTIHQWPATLVQPVGSPLSLECTVEGTSNPNLYWYRQAAGRGLQLLFYSVGIGQISSEVPQNLSASRPQDRQFILSSKKLLLSDSGFYLCAWSQRQGNQPQHFGDGTRLSIL.